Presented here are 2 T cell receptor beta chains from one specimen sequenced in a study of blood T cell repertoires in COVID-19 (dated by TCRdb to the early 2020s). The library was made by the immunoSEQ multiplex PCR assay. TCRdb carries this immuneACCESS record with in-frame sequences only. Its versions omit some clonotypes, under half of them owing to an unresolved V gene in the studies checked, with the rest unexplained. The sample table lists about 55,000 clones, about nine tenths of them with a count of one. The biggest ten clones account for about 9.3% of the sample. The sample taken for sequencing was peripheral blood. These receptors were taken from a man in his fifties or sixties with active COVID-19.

The chain's CDR3 is CASSDFSLAEYNEQFF. The CDR3, as DNA: TGTGCCAGCAGTGATTTCTCCCTAGCGGAGTACAATGAGCAGTTCTTC. The chain has TRBV2 and TRBJ2-1; 7 bases are shared with TRBD2. V lost 3 bases, J lost 4 bases, and 9 bases stayed unmatched. The CDR3 totals 16 residues. Germline V gene data show CDR1 as SNHLY and CDR2 as FYNNEI.

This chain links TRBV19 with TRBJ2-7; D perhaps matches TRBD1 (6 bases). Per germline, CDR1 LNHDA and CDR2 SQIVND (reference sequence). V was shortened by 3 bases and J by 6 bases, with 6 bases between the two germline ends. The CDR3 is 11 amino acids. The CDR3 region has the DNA TGTGCCAGTAGTATGGGGGCCGAGCAGTACTTC. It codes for CASSMGAEQYF.